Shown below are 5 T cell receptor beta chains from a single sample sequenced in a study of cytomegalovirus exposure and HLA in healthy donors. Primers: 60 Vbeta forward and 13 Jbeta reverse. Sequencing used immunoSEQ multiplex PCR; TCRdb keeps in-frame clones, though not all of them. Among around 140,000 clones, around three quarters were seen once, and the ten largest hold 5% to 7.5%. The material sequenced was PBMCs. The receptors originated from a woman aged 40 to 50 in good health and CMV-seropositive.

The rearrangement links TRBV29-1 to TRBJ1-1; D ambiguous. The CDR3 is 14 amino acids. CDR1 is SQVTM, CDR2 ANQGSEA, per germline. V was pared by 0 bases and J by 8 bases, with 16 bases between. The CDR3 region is CSVEDPGKRLEAFF. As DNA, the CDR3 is TGCAGCGTTGAAGATCCGGGAAAGAGGCTGGAAGCTTTCTTT.

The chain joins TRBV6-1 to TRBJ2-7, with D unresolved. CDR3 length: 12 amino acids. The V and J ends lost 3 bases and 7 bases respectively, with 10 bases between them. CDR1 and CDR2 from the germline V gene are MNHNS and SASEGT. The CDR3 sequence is CASSDLSREQYF. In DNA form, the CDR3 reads TGTGCCAGCAGTGACCTTTCGAGGGAGCAGTACTTC.

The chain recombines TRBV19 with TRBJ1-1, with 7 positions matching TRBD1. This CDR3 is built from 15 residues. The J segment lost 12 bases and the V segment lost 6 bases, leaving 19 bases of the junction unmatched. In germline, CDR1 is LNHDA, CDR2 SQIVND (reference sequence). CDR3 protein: CASSTFMRGDSVTFF. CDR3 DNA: TGTGCCAGTAGCACCTTCATGCGGGGGGACAGTGTAACTTTCTTT.

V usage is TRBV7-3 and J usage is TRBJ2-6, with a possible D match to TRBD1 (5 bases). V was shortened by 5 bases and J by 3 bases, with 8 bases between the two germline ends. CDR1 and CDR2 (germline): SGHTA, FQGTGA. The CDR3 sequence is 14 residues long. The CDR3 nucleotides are TGTGCCAGCAGCGCGACAGTTGGGGCCAACGTCCTGACTTTC. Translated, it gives CASSATVGANVLTF.

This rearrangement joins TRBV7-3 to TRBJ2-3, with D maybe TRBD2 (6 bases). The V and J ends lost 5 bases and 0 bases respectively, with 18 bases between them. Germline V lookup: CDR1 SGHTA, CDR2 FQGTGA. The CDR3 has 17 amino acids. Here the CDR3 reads CASSRTGAGTSTDTQYF. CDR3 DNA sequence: TGTGCCAGCAGCCGGACGGGTGCAGGGACTAGCACAGATACGCAGTATTTT.